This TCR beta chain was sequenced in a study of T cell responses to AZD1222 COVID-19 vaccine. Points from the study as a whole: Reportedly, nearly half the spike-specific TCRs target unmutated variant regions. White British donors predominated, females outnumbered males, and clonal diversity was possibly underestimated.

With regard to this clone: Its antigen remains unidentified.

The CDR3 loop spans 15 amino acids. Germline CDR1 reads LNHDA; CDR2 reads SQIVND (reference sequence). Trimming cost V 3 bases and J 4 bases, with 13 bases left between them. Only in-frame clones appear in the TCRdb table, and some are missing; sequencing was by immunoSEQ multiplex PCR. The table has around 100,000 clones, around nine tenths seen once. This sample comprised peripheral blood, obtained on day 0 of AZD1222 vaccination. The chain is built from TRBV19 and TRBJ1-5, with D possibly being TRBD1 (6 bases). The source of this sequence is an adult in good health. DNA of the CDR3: TGTGCCAGTAGTATTGGGCAGGGGTTTAATCAGCCCCAGCATTTT. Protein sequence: CASSIGQGFNQPQHF.